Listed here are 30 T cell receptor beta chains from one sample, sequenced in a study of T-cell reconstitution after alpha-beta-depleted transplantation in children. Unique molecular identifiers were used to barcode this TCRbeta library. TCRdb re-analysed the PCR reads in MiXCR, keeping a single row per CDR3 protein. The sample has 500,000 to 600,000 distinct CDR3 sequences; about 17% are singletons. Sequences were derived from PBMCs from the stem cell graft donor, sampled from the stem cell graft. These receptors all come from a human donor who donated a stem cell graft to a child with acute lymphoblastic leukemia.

CDR3 protein: CASSLKWEGFYEQYF. The CDR3 bases are TGTGCCAGCAGTTTAAAGTGGGAGGGTTTCTACGAGCAGTACTTC. V is TRBV12-3 or TRBV12-4 and J is TRBJ2-7; 7 bases align to TRBD2. The V and J ends lost 2 bases and 3 bases, in that order; junction bases with no gene match: 7. The CDR3 runs to 15 residues.

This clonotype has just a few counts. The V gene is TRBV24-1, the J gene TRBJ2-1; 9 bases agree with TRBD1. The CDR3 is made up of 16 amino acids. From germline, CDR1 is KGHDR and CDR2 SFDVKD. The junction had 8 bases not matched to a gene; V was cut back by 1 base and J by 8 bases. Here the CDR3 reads CATSDFGTGGRYEQFF. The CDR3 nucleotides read TGTGCCACCAGTGATTTTGGAACAGGGGGCAGGTATGAGCAGTTCTTC.

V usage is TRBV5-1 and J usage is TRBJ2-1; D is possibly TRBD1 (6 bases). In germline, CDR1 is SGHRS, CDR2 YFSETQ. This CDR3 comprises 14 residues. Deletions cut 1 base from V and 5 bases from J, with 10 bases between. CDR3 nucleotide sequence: TGCGCCAGCAGCTTGACGACAGGAGACAATGAGCAGTTCTTC. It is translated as CASSLTTGDNEQFF.

This chain's CDR3 is CAIAPSGSYNEQFF. The CDR3 DNA is TGTGCCATTGCCCCTAGCGGGAGCTACAATGAGCAGTTCTTC. The chain employs TRBV2 and TRBJ2-1; TRBD2 aligns across 10 bases. The CDR3 totals 14 residues. V dropped 10 bases and J dropped 3; count of bases not matched to a gene: 6. CDR1 SNHLY and CDR2 FYNNEI come from the germline V gene.

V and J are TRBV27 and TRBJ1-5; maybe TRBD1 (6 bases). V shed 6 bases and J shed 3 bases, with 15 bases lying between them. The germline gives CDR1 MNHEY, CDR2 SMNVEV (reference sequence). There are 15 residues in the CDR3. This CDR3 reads CASRSDRKPNQPQHF. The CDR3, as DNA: TGTGCCAGCAGATCAGACAGGAAACCCAATCAGCCCCAGCATTTT.

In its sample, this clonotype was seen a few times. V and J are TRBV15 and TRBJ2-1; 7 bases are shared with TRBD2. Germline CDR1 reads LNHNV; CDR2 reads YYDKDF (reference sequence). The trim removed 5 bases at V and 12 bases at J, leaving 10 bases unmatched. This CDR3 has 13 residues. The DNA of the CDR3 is TGTGCCACCAGCGGTCCAAGCGGGGCGCGGCAGTTCTTC. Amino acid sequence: CATSGPSGARQFF.

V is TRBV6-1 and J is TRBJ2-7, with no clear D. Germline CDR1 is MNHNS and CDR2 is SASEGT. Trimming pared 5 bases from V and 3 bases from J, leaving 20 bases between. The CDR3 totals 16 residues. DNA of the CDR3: TGTGCCAGCAGTAAGGGATTTGACATGTTGAACTACGAGCAGTACTTC. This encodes CASSKGFDMLNYEQYF.

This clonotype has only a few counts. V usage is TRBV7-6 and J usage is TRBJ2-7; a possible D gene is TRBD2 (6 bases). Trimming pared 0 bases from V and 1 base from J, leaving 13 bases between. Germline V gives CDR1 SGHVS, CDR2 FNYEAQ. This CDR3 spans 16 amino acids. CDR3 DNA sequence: TGTGCCAGCAGCTTAGCGGCGGGACTTCTTTCCTACGAGCAGTACTTC. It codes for CASSLAAGLLSYEQYF.

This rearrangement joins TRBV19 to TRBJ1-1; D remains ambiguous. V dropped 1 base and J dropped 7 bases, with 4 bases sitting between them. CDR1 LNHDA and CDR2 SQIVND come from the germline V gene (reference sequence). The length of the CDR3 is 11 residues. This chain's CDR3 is CASSIGGEAFF. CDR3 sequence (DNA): TGTGCCAGTAGTATAGGGGGTGAAGCTTTCTTT.

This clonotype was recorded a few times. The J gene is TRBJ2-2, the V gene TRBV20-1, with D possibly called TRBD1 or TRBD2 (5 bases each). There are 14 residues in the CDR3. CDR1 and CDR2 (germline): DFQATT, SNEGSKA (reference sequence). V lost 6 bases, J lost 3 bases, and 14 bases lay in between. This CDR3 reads CSALRDPDTGELFF. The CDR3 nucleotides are TGCAGTGCGCTCCGGGACCCGGACACCGGGGAGCTGTTTTTT.

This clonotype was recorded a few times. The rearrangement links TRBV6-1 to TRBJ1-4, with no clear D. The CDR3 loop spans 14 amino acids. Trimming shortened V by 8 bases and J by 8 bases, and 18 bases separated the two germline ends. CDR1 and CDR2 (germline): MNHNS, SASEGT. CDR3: CASQAVGIDEKLFF. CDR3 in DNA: TGTGCCAGCCAGGCGGTGGGGATAGACGAAAAACTGTTTTTT.

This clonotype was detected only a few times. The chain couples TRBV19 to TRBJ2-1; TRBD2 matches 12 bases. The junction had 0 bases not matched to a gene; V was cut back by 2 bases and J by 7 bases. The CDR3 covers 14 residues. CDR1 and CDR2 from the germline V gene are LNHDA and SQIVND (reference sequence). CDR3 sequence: CASSILAGGNEQFF. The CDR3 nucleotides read TGTGCCAGTAGTATACTAGCGGGAGGGAATGAGCAGTTCTTC.

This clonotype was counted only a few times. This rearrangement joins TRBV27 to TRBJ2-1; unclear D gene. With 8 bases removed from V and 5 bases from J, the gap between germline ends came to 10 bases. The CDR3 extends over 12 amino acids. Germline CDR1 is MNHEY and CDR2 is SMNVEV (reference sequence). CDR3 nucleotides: TGTGCCAGCCTTGGGTCTAACAATGAGCAGTTCTTC. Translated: CASLGSNNEQFF.

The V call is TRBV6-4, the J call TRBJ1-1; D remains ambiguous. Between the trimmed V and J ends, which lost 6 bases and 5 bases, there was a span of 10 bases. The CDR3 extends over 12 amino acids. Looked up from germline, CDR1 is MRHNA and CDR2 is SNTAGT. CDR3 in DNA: TGTGCCAGCAGGGGAGTGGAGACTGAAGCTTTCTTT. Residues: CASRGVETEAFF.

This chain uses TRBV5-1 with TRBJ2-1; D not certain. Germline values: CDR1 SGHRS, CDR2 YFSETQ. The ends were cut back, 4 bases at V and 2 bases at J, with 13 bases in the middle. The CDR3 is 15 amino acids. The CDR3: CASSTDLGAYNEQFF. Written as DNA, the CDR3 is TGCGCCAGCAGCACGGACCTCGGCGCCTACAATGAGCAGTTCTTC.

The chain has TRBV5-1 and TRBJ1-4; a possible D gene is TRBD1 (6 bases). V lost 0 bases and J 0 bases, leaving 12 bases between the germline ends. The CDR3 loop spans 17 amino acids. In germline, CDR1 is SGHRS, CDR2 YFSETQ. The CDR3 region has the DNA TGCGCCAGCAGCTTGGGGACTACAGGGACAACTAATGAAAAACTGTTTTTT. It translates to CASSLGTTGTTNEKLFF.

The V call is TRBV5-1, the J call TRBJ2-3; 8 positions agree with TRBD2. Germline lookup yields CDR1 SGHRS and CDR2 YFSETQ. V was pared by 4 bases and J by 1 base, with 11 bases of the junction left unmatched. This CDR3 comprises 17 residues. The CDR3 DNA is TGCGCCAGCAGCCCTCGCGGGACTAGAGGGGGCACAGATACGCAGTATTTT. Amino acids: CASSPRGTRGGTDTQYF.

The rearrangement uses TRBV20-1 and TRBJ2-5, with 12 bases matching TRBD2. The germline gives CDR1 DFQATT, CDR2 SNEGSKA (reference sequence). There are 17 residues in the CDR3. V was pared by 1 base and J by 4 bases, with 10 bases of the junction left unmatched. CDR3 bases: TGCAGTGCTAGAGCTAGCGGGAGGGCCTTTCTCCGAGAGACCCAGTACTTC. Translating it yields CSARASGRAFLRETQYF.

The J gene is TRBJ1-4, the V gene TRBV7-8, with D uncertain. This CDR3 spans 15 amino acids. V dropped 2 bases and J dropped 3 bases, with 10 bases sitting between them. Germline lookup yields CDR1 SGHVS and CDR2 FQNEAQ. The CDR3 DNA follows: TGTGCCAGCAGCTTAACCCGACCTCCTAATGAAAAACTGTTTTTT. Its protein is CASSLTRPPNEKLFF.

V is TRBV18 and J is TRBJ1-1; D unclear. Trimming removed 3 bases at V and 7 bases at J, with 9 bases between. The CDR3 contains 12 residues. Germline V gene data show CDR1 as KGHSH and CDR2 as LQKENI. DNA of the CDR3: TGTGCCAGCTCACCGGGTGCAGGTGAAGCTTTCTTT. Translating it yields CASSPGAGEAFF.

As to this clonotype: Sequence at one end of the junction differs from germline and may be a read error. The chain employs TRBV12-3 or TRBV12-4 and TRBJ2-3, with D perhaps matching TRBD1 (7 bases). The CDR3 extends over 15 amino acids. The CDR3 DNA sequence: TGTGCCAGCAGTTTAGGGCCAGGGGGGCAAGGTACGCAGTATTTC. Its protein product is CASSLGPGGQGTQYF.

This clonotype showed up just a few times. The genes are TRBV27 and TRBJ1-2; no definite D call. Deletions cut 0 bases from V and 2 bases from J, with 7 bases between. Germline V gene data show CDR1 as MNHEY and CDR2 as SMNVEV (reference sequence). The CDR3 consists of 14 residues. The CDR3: CASSLSAVNYGYTF. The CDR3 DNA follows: TGTGCCAGCAGTTTATCCGCGGTGAACTATGGCTACACCTTC.

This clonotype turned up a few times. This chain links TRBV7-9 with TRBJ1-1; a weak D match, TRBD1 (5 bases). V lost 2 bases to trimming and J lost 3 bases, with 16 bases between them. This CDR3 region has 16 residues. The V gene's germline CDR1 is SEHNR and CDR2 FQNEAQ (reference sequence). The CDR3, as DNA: TGTGCCAGCAGCTTATCCCCAGGTCTACAGGACACTGAAGCTTTCTTT. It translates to CASSLSPGLQDTEAFF.

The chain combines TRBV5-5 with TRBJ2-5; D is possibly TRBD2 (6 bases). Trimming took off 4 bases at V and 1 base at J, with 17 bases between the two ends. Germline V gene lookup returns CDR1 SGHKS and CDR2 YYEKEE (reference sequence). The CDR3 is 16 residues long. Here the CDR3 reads CASSGTDPGPQETQYF. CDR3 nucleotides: TGTGCCAGCAGCGGGACTGATCCAGGGCCCCAAGAGACCCAGTACTTC.

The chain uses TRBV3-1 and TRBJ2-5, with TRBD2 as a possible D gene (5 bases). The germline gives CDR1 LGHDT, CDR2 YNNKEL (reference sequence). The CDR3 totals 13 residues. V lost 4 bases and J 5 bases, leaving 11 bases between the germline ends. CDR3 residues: CASSRRRRETQYF. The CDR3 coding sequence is TGTGCCAGCAGCCGCAGGCGGAGGGAGACCCAGTACTTC.

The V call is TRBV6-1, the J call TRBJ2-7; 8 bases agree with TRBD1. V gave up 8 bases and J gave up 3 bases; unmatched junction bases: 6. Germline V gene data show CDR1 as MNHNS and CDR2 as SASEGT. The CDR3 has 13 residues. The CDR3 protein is CASFGQGGYEQYF. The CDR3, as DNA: TGTGCCAGCTTTGGACAGGGTGGCTACGAGCAGTACTTC.

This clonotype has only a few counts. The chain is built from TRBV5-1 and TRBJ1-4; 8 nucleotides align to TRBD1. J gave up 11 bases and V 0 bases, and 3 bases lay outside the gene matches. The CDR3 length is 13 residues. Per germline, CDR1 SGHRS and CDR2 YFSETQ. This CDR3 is CASSLAGGDKLFF. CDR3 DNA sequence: TGCGCCAGCAGCTTGGCAGGGGGCGATAAACTGTTTTTT. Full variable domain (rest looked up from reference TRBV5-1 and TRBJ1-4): KAGVTQTPRYLIKTRGQQVTLSCSPISGHRSVSWYQQTPGQGLQFLFEYFSETQRNKGNFPGRFSGRQFSNSRSEMNVSTLELGDSALYLCASSLAGGDKLFFGSGTQLSVL.

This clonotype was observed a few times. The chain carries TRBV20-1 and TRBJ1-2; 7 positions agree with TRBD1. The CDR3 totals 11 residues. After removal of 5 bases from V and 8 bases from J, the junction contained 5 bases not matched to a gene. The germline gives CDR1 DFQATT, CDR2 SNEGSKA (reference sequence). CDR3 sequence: CSAGTEAGYTF. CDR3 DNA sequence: TGCAGTGCTGGGACAGAAGCAGGCTACACCTTC.

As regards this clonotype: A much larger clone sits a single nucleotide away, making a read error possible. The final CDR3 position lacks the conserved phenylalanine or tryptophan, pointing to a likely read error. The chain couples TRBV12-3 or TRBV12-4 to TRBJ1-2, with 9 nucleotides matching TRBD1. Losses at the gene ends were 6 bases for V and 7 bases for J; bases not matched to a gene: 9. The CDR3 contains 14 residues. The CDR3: CASSEQGALGGYTL. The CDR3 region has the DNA TGTGCCAGCAGCGAACAGGGGGCGCTGGGTGGCTACACCCTC.

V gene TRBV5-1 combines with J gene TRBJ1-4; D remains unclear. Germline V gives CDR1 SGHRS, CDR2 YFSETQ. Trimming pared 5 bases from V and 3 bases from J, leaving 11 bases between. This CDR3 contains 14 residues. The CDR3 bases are TGCGCCAGCAGGAAGGCCCAGGCTAATGAAAAACTGTTTTTT. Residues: CASRKAQANEKLFF. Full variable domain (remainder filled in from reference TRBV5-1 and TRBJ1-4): KAGVTQTPRYLIKTRGQQVTLSCSPISGHRSVSWYQQTPGQGLQFLFEYFSETQRNKGNFPGRFSGRQFSNSRSEMNVSTLELGDSALYLCASRKAQANEKLFFGSGTQLSVL.